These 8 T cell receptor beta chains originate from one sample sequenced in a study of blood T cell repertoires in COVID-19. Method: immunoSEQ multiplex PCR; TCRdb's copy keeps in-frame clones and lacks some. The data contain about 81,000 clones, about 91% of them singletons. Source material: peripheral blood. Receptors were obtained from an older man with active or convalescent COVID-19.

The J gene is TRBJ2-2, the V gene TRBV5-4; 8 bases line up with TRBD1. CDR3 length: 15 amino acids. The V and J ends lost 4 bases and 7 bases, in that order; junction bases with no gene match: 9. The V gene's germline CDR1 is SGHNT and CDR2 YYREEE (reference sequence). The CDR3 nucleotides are TGTGCCAGCAGCCCCTGGGACAGGCGAGGCGGGGAGCTGTTTTTT. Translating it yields CASSPWDRRGGELFF.

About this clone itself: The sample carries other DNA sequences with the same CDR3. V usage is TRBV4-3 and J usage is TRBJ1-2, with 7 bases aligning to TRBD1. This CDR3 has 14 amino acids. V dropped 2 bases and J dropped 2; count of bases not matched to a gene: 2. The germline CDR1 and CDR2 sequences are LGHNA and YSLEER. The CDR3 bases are TGCGCCAGCAGCCAATCACAGGGGAACTATGGCTACACCTTC. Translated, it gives CASSQSQGNYGYTF.

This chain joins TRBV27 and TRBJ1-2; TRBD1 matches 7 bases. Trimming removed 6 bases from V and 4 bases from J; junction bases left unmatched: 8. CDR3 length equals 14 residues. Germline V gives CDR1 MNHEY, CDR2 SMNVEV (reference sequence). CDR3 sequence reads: CASSSFPGGYGYTF. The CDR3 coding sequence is TGTGCCAGCAGCTCCTTTCCAGGGGGCTATGGCTACACCTTC.

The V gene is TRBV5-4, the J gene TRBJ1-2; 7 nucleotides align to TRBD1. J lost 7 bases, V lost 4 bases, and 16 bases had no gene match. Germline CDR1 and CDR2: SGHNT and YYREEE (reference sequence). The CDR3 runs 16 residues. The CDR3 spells CASSGSSQGPLSGYTF. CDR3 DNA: TGTGCCAGCAGCGGATCTTCACAGGGGCCCCTCTCTGGCTACACCTTC. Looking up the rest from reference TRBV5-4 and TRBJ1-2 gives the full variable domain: ETGVTQSPTHLIKTRGQQVTLRCSSQSGHNTVSWYQQALGQGPQFIFQYYREEENGRGNFPPRFSGLQFPNYSSELNVNALELDDSALYLCASSGSSQGPLSGYTFGSGTRLTVV.

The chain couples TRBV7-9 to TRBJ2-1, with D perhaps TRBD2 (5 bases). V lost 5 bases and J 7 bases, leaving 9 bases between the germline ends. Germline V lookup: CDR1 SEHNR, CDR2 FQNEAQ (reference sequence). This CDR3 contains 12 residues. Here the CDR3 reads CASSPDWNEQFF. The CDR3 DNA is TGTGCCAGCAGCCCGGACTGGAATGAGCAGTTCTTC.

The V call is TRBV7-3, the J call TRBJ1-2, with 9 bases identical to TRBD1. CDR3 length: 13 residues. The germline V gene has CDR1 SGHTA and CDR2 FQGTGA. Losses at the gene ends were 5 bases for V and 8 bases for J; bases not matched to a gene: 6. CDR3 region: CASSDGTGIGYTF. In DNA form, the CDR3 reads TGTGCCAGCAGCGACGGGACAGGGATCGGCTACACCTTC.

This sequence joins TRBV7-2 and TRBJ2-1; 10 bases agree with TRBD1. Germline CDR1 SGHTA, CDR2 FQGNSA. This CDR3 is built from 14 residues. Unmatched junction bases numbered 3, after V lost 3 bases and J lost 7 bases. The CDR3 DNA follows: TGTGCCAGCAGCTTCCGGACAGGGGGGAATGAGCAGTTCTTC. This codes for CASSFRTGGNEQFF.

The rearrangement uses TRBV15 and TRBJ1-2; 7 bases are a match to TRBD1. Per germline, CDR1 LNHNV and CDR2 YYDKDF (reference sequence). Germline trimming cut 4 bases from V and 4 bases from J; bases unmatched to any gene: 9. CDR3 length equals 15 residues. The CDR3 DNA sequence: TGTGCCACCAGCACTCCTCCGACAGGGATCTATGGCTACACCTTC. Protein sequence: CATSTPPTGIYGYTF.